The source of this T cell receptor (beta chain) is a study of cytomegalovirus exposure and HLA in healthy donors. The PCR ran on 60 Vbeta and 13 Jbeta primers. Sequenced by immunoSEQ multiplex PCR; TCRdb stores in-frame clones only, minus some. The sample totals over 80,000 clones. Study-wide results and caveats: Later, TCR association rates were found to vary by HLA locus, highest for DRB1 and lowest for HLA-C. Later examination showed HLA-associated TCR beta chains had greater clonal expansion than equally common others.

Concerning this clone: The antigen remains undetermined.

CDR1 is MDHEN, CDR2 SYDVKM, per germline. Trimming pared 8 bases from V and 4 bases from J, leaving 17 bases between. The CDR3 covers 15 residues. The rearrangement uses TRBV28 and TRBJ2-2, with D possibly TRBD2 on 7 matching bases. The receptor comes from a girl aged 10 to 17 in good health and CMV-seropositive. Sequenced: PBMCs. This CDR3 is CASRGAGISTGELFF. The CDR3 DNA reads TGTGCCAGCCGGGGGGCAGGAATCTCCACCGGGGAGCTGTTTTTT.